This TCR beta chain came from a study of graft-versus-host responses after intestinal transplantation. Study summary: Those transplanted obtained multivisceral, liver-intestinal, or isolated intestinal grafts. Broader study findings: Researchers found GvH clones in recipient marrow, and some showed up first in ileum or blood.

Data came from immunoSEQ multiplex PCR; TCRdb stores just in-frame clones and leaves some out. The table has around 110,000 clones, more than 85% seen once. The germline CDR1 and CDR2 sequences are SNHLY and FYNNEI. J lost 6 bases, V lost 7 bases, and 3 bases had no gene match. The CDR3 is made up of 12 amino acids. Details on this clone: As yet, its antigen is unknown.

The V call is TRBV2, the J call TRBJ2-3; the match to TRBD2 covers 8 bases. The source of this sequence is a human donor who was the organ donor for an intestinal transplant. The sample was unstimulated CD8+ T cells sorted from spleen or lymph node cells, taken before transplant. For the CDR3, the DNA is TGTGCCAGCACACGGGGGGGGGATACGCAGTATTTT. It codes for CASTRGGDTQYF.